The 17 T cell receptor beta chains below were found in one sample sequenced in a study of blood T cells in healthy people across ages. A J-beta primer mix and a sample-barcoded 5' primer were used in a second PCR of about 7 to 12 cycles. MiXCR was run by TCRdb on the 5' RACE reads, yielding one entry per CDR3 protein. The repertoire holds 1.5 million to 2 million distinct CDR3 sequences, approximately 30% seen once, with about 8% in the top ten. Sequenced sample: blood. These TCRs come from a woman aged 25 to 39 in good health.

The J gene is TRBJ2-1, the V gene TRBV12-3 or TRBV12-4; 8 bases are shared with TRBD2. V lost 6 bases and J lost 1; bases outside the gene matches: 8. The CDR3 runs to 16 residues. The CDR3 loop is CASSPSGGPSYNEQFF. In DNA form, the CDR3 reads TGTGCCAGCAGCCCTTCGGGGGGGCCTTCCTACAATGAGCAGTTCTTC.

This clonotype was detected a few times. The chain combines TRBV7-2 with TRBJ2-3; possibly TRBD2 for D (6 bases). CDR1 SGHTA and CDR2 FQGNSA come from the germline V gene. This CDR3 contains 19 residues. V lost 4 bases and J lost 1, with 24 bases in between. The CDR3 DNA is TGTGCCAGCAGCTCAGAGGGTTCGGGAGCACATCTCGGCACAGATACGCAGTATTTT. It encodes CASSSEGSGAHLGTDTQYF.

There are a few counts of this clonotype. V is TRBV24-1 and J is TRBJ2-1; 8 bases agree with TRBD2. The germline V gene has CDR1 KGHDR and CDR2 SFDVKD. V shed 9 bases, J shed 7 bases, and the junction held 7 bases outside the gene matches. CDR3 length equals 13 residues. The CDR3 reads CATATGGPNEQFF. The CDR3 DNA is TGTGCCACCGCCACGGGGGGGCCTAATGAGCAGTTCTTC.

The chain is built from TRBV4-2 and TRBJ1-1; 7 bases match TRBD1. With V trimmed by 0 bases and J by 7 bases, 5 bases remained unmatched. Germline V gene data show CDR1 as LGHNA and CDR2 as YNFKEQ. The length of the CDR3 is 14 residues. Here the CDR3 DNA reads TGTGCCAGCAGCCAAGAAAGGGGGCAGGTTGAAGCTTTCTTT. This encodes CASSQERGQVEAFF.

This clonotype was counted a few times. V gene TRBV9 combines with J gene TRBJ2-3; D may match TRBD1 or TRBD2 (5 bases each). In germline, CDR1 is SGDLS, CDR2 YYNGEE. The V gene lost 2 bases and the J gene lost 0 bases, with 10 bases spanning the gap. CDR3 length: 15 amino acids. CDR3: CASSVGPTSTDTQYF. The CDR3 DNA sequence: TGTGCCAGCAGCGTGGGACCAACTAGCACAGATACGCAGTATTTT.

A note on this clonotype: Just one base apart from a much larger clone, this may be a read error. The chain combines TRBV12-3 or TRBV12-4 with TRBJ2-4; TRBD1 is a possible D gene (5 bases). The J call could be wrong; TRBJ2-7 is a better fit for the DNA end. The CDR3 loop spans 13 amino acids. The CDR3 DNA sequence: TGTGTCAGCAGTTCAGGGTTGAATTTCGAGCAGTACTTC. Translation: CVSSSGLNFEQYF.

The chain joins TRBV9 to TRBJ1-1; perhaps TRBD1 as D (5 bases). This CDR3 contains 14 residues. Deletions cut 0 bases from V and 4 bases from J, with 10 bases between. The V gene's germline CDR1 is SGDLS and CDR2 YYNGEE. CDR3 loop: CASSVVPGPTEAFF. The CDR3 DNA reads as TGTGCCAGCAGCGTAGTACCAGGGCCCACTGAAGCTTTCTTT.

The V and J genes are TRBV6-2 or TRBV6-3 and TRBJ2-2; D is unclear. With 6 bases removed from V and 0 bases from J, the gap between germline ends came to 14 bases. The CDR3 has 16 amino acids. Germline CDR1 is MNHEY and CDR2 is SVGEGT. The CDR3 region is CASSRSQLANTGELFF. The DNA of the CDR3 is TGTGCCAGCAGCCGTTCTCAACTCGCGAACACCGGGGAGCTGTTTTTT.

This chain uses TRBV12-3 or TRBV12-4 with TRBJ1-1; D is unclear. This CDR3 contains 14 residues. The germline V and J ends were trimmed by 5 bases and 4 bases, with 14 bases remaining between them. In DNA, the CDR3 is TGTGCCAGCAGTCTCAACCATAGGAGCACTGAAGCTTTCTTT. Translation: CASSLNHRSTEAFF.

The V and J genes are TRBV28 and TRBJ2-4; 10 bases fit TRBD2. The ends lost 7 bases at V and 2 bases at J; junction bases unmatched: 17. The CDR3 loop spans 19 amino acids. CDR1 is MDHEN, CDR2 SYDVKM, per germline. The CDR3, as DNA: TGTGCCAGCAAGCCTCGTCGGACTAGCGGAAAGGTTTCCAAAAACATTCAGTACTTC. Translated: CASKPRRTSGKVSKNIQYF.

The V call is TRBV12-5, the J call TRBJ1-3; D call uncertain. V was pared by 8 bases and J by 1 base, with 9 bases between. The CDR3 runs 13 residues. Germline values: CDR1 LGHNT, CDR2 FRNRAP. The CDR3 DNA follows: TGTGCTAGTTCTGGGCCGTCTGGAAACACCATATATTTT. This encodes CASSGPSGNTIYF.

The genes are TRBV7-3 and TRBJ2-1; D is undetermined. Trimming took off 5 bases at V and 6 bases at J, with 17 bases between the two ends. Germline lookup yields CDR1 SGHTA and CDR2 FQGTGA. There are 15 residues in the CDR3. Here the CDR3 reads CASSPRSTVSNEQFF. DNA of the CDR3: TGTGCCAGCAGCCCCCGCAGCACCGTGAGCAATGAGCAGTTCTTC. Full variable domain (remainder filled in from reference TRBV7-3 and TRBJ2-1): GAGVSQTPSNKVTEKGKYVELRCDPISGHTALYWYRQSLGQGPEFLIYFQGTGAADDSGLPNDRFFAVRPEGSVSTLKIQRTERGDSAVYLCASSPRSTVSNEQFFGPGTRLTVL.

About this clonotype: A much larger clone lies one base from this, so it may be a read error. Here the CDR3 DNA reads TGTGCCGGCAGGATACAACCATCAGCCTACGAGCAGTACTTC. It specifies CAGRIQPSAYEQYF. The chain is built from TRBV6-1 and TRBJ2-7; D gene uncertain. The germline gives CDR1 MNHNS, CDR2 SASEGT. The CDR3 covers 14 residues.

This clonotype was observed many times. The chain is built from TRBV7-9 and TRBJ2-7, with 9 bases matching TRBD1. Germline V gene data show CDR1 as SEHNR and CDR2 as FQNEAQ (reference sequence). The CDR3 runs 12 residues. V dropped 8 bases and J dropped 6; count of bases not matched to a gene: 5. CDR3 in DNA: TGTGCCAGCCGGGACAGGGTCGCCGAGCAGTACTTC. Amino acid sequence: CASRDRVAEQYF.

At least ten counts were recorded for this clonotype. The V call is TRBV28, the J call TRBJ2-7; 7 bases fit TRBD2. The V and J ends lost 7 bases and 1 base, in that order; junction bases with no gene match: 4. Germline V gene data show CDR1 as MDHEN and CDR2 as SYDVKM. The CDR3 consists of 13 residues. CDR3 coding DNA: TGTGCCAGCATGACGGGGGGTTCCTACGAGCAGTACTTC. Amino acid sequence: CASMTGGSYEQYF. Combining the CDR3 with reference TRBV28 and TRBJ2-7 gives the whole variable domain DVKVTQSSRYLVKRTGEKVFLECVQDMDHENMFWYRQDPGLGLRLIYFSYDVKMKEKGDIPEGYSVSREKKERFSLILESASTNQTSMYLCASMTGGSYEQYFGPGTRLTVT.

This clonotype was observed a few times. The V and J genes are TRBV5-1 and TRBJ2-3, with D tentatively TRBD2 (5 bases). Trimming shortened V by 0 bases and J by 2 bases, and 16 bases separated the two germline ends. The CDR3 length is 17 residues. Germline CDR1 and CDR2: SGHRS and YFSETQ. The CDR3 reads CASSLGVDPGVTDTQYF. The DNA for the CDR3 is TGCGCCAGCAGCTTGGGGGTGGACCCCGGGGTCACAGATACGCAGTATTTT.

This clonotype was observed a few times. The chain recombines TRBV7-9 with TRBJ1-2; 7 nucleotides align to TRBD1. The CDR3 sequence is 13 residues long. In germline, CDR1 is SEHNR, CDR2 FQNEAQ (reference sequence). The V and J ends lost 4 bases and 7 bases, in that order; junction bases with no gene match: 6. This CDR3 reads CASSSDREAGYTF. CDR3 coding DNA: TGTGCCAGCAGCTCTGACAGGGAGGCTGGCTACACCTTC. Together with reference TRBV7-9 and TRBJ1-2, the CDR3 gives the full variable domain: DTGVSQNPRHKITKRGQNVTFRCDPISEHNRLYWYRQTLGQGPEFLTYFQNEAQLEKSRLLSDRFSAERPKGSFSTLEIQRTEQGDSAMYLCASSSDREAGYTFGSGTRLTVV.